The 20 T cell receptor beta chains listed next were all sequenced from one sample in a study of blood T cell repertoires in COVID-19. Repertoires were generated with immunoSEQ multiplex PCR, while TCRdb's copy carries only in-frame clones and drops some. The table has about 160,000 clones, about 88% seen once. The sample taken for sequencing was peripheral blood. Every receptor here comes from a man in his forties with acute or convalescent COVID-19.

The chain carries TRBV7-9 and TRBJ2-7, with 9 bases aligning to TRBD1. V lost 4 bases, J lost 1 base, and 2 bases stayed unmatched. The CDR3 has 14 residues. Germline CDR1 is SEHNR and CDR2 is FQNEAQ (reference sequence). CDR3 amino acids: CASSSGTGSYEQYF. CDR3 coding DNA: TGTGCCAGCAGCTCGGGGACAGGGTCCTACGAGCAGTACTTC.

Note on this clone: This sample also contains other DNA sequences that code for the same CDR3. The J gene is TRBJ2-3, the V gene TRBV7-3; the D gene is possibly TRBD1 (5 bases). The CDR3 is made up of 15 amino acids. CDR1 and CDR2 from the germline V gene are SGHTA and FQGTGA. Trimming took off 2 bases at V and 0 bases at J, with 9 bases between the two ends. The CDR3 protein is CASSLQGPSTDTQYF. DNA for the CDR3: TGTGCCAGCAGCTTACAGGGTCCGAGCACAGATACGCAGTATTTT.

The J gene is TRBJ2-7, the V gene TRBV27, with 10 bases fitting TRBD1. In germline, CDR1 is MNHEY, CDR2 SMNVEV (reference sequence). The CDR3 runs 14 residues. Germline trimming cut 3 bases from V and 5 bases from J; bases unmatched to any gene: 4. CDR3 loop: CASSFTGTGDEQYF. The CDR3 region has the DNA TGTGCCAGCAGTTTTACCGGGACAGGGGACGAGCAGTACTTC.

J is TRBJ2-1 and V is TRBV5-6, with 10 bases lining up with TRBD2. This CDR3 region has 15 residues. From germline, CDR1 is SGHDT and CDR2 YYEEEE. V lost 3 bases, J lost 10 bases, and 10 bases stayed unmatched. CDR3 coding DNA: TGTGCCAGCAGCTCCTGGCTAGCGGGGGCGGGGGAGCAGTTCTTC. Its translation: CASSSWLAGAGEQFF.

V is TRBV7-2 and J is TRBJ2-2; weak D call: TRBD1 (5 bases). Germline CDR1 SGHTA, CDR2 FQGNSA. There are 14 residues in the CDR3. Trimming took 5 bases from V and 4 from J, leaving 11 bases between them. CDR3 protein: CASSPMTVTGELFF. CDR3 DNA sequence: TGTGCCAGCAGCCCTATGACAGTCACCGGGGAGCTGTTTTTT.

This chain connects TRBV29-1 to TRBJ1-2, with D uncertain. V lost 6 bases and J 2 bases, leaving 10 bases between the germline ends. CDR1 and CDR2 from the germline V gene are SQVTM and ANQGSEA. The CDR3 length is 12 residues. The CDR3 is CSVEQFNYGYTF. The CDR3 nucleotides read TGCAGCGTCGAACAGTTCAACTATGGCTACACCTTC.

The J gene is TRBJ1-1, the V gene TRBV19; 8 bases align to TRBD1. The CDR3 is 15 amino acids. The J segment lost 4 bases and the V segment lost 0 bases, leaving 4 bases of the junction unmatched. Looked up from germline, CDR1 is LNHDA and CDR2 is SQIVND (reference sequence). As DNA, the CDR3 is TGTGCCAGTAGTATAGAGGGGACAGGAGTCACTGAAGCTTTCTTT. As protein: CASSIEGTGVTEAFF.

The gene calls are TRBV6-5 and TRBJ1-6, with D perhaps TRBD1 (5 bases). CDR1 is MNHEY and CDR2 is SVGAGI in the germline V gene. Trimming pared 9 bases from V and 7 bases from J, leaving 13 bases between. The CDR3 spans 13 residues. The CDR3 nucleotides read TGTGCCAGTCTCCAGGGCTTGAATTCACCCCTCCACTTT. Protein product: CASLQGLNSPLHF.

The chain has TRBV6-6 and TRBJ1-6; 7 bases are shared with TRBD1. The V and J ends lost 6 bases and 9 bases, in that order; junction bases with no gene match: 14. CDR3 size: 16 residues. Germline CDR1 is MNHNY and CDR2 is SVGAGI (reference sequence). CDR3 sequence reads: CASRPDRVPGGSPLHF. The CDR3 bases are TGTGCCAGCAGACCCGACAGGGTTCCAGGGGGTTCACCCCTCCACTTT.

The V and J genes are TRBV7-3 and TRBJ2-3; 7 bases align to TRBD2. The CDR3 totals 15 residues. V lost 4 bases to trimming and J lost 2 bases; unmatched junction nucleotides: 6. Germline values: CDR1 SGHTA, CDR2 FQGTGA. CDR3 amino acids: CASSSRGDATDTQYF. The CDR3 bases are TGTGCCAGCAGCTCACGGGGGGACGCCACAGATACGCAGTATTTT.

The chain combines TRBV19 with TRBJ1-2; perhaps TRBD1 as D (5 bases). This CDR3 is 15 amino acids long. Trimming pared 1 base from V and 3 bases from J, leaving 12 bases between. Per germline, CDR1 LNHDA and CDR2 SQIVND (reference sequence). In DNA form, the CDR3 reads TGTGCCAGTAGTATAGGGGTTTGGGGCGACTATGGCTACACCTTC. Amino acids: CASSIGVWGDYGYTF.

CDR3 loop: CASSEFTQTKNIQYF. In DNA form, the CDR3 reads TGTGCCAGCAGTGAATTTACCCAGACCAAAAACATTCAGTACTTC. The chain employs TRBV6-1 and TRBJ2-4; D is unclear. CDR3 length equals 15 residues. Germline V gene data show CDR1 as MNHNS and CDR2 as SASEGT. The ends were cut back, 2 bases at V and 2 bases at J, with 10 bases in the middle.

V usage is TRBV5-5 and J usage is TRBJ1-1, with TRBD1 identical over 10 bases. V was pared by 4 bases and J by 1 base, with 4 bases of the junction left unmatched. The CDR3 is 15 residues long. Germline V gene sequence: CDR1 SGHKS, CDR2 YYEKEE (reference sequence). The CDR3 DNA reads TGTGCCAGCAGCCTTCGGACAGGGGGGAACACTGAAGCTTTCTTT. As protein: CASSLRTGGNTEAFF. Combining the CDR3 with reference TRBV5-5 and TRBJ1-1 gives the whole variable domain DAGVTQSPTHLIKTRGQQVTLRCSPISGHKSVSWYQQVLGQGPQFIFQYYEKEERGRGNFPDRFSARQFPNYSSELNVNALLLGDSALYLCASSLRTGGNTEAFFGQGTRLTVV.

The genes are TRBV30 and TRBJ1-2; 8 bases match TRBD1. V trimming: 5 bases; J trimming: 2 bases; junction bases outside the gene matches: 7. The CDR3 has 14 residues. Germline assignment: CDR1 GTSNPN and CDR2 SVGIG (reference sequence). The CDR3 DNA is TGTGCCTGGCTACGACAGGGGAGGAACTATGGCTACACCTTC. Translated: CAWLRQGRNYGYTF.

The chain combines TRBV3-1 (or the pseudogene TRBV3-2) with TRBJ1-6; D unclear. This CDR3 contains 14 residues. V dropped 1 base and J dropped 7 bases, with 8 bases sitting between them. The germline gives CDR1 LGHDT, CDR2 YNNKEL (reference sequence). As DNA, the CDR3 is TGTGCCAGCAGCCAAGTGCAGGAAAATTCACCCCTCCACTTT. Translated, it gives CASSQVQENSPLHF.

This chain joins TRBV5-6 and TRBJ2-7, with 7 bases matching TRBD1. Germline CDR1 reads SGHDT; CDR2 reads YYEEEE. V lost 4 bases to trimming and J lost 4 bases; unmatched junction nucleotides: 14. The CDR3 spans 16 residues. The CDR3 sequence: CASSTYDRVISYEQYF. Written as DNA, the CDR3 is TGTGCCAGCAGCACCTACGACAGGGTGATATCTTACGAGCAGTACTTC. Combining the CDR3 with reference TRBV5-6 and TRBJ2-7 gives the whole variable domain DAGVTQSPTHLIKTRGQQVTLRCSPKSGHDTVSWYQQALGQGPQFIFQYYEEEERQRGNFPDRFSGHQFPNYSSELNVNALLLGDSALYLCASSTYDRVISYEQYFGPGTRLTVT.

The chain is built from TRBV6-5 and TRBJ1-1; D might be TRBD1 (6 bases). The V end was cut by 2 bases, the J end by 0 bases, with 10 bases between. The germline V gene has CDR1 MNHEY and CDR2 SVGAGI. The CDR3 totals 15 residues. DNA of the CDR3: TGTGCCAGCAGTTACCATGGGACACTGAACACTGAAGCTTTCTTT. Translation gives CASSYHGTLNTEAFF.

J is TRBJ1-1 and V is TRBV9; D is ambiguous. The V end lost 0 bases, the J end lost 3 bases, and 15 bases lay between the germline ends. This CDR3 has 16 residues. CDR1 is SGDLS, CDR2 YYNGEE, per germline. This CDR3 reads CASSVAGGGRDTEAFF. In DNA form, the CDR3 reads TGTGCCAGCAGCGTAGCTGGAGGAGGGAGGGACACTGAAGCTTTCTTT.

This clone was recorded once. V is TRBV18 and J is TRBJ1-6, with 7 bases fitting TRBD1. In germline, CDR1 is KGHSH, CDR2 LQKENI. Losses at the gene ends were 6 bases for V and 7 bases for J; bases not matched to a gene: 6. The CDR3 runs to 14 residues. The CDR3 sequence: CASSLGTENSPLHF. Here the CDR3 DNA reads TGTGCCAGCTCCCTGGGGACAGAGAATTCACCCCTCCACTTT.

This sequence joins TRBV29-1 and TRBJ2-3; weak D call: TRBD1 (7 bases). The CDR3 has 12 residues. The V end lost 6 bases, the J end lost 6 bases, and 13 bases lay between the germline ends. Germline V gives CDR1 SQVTM, CDR2 ANQGSEA. Here the CDR3 reads CSVTAGGDTQYF. DNA for the CDR3: TGCAGCGTCACCGCAGGGGGGGATACGCAGTATTTT.